The sequence of this T cell receptor beta chain was determined in a study of blood T cell repertoires in COVID-19. Study overall: The cDNA or gDNA used as material had been derived from T cells, B-cell-depleted T cells, or PBMCs.

After removal of 8 bases from V and 2 bases from J, the junction contained 4 bases not matched to a gene. The CDR3 totals 13 residues. Germline V CDR1 and CDR2: SGHKS, YYEKEE (reference sequence). Generated by immunoSEQ multiplex PCR, the TCRdb table keeps only in-frame clones and is missing some. The sample includes roughly 350,000 clones, 92% seen only once; the top ten take roughly 18%. The chain recombines TRBV5-5 with TRBJ2-1; 7 positions agree with TRBD2. This receptor was identified in a woman in her twenties or thirties who had recovered from COVID-19. Material: PBMCs or T cells enriched from blood (not recorded which). In DNA form, the CDR3 reads TGTGCCAGTTCTAGCGGAACCTACAATGAGCAGTTCTTC. Residues: CASSSGTYNEQFF.